This T cell receptor (beta chain) was recovered during a study of Graves' ophthalmopathy and Graves' hyperthyroidism. Study observations and caveats: The model forecast ophthalmopathy progression, reaching roughly 70% sensitivity and around 75% specificity. Most expanded thyroid clonotypes above 0.001 frequency also appeared in blood.

V was pared by 4 bases and J by 4 bases, with 10 bases between. This CDR3 has 13 amino acids. As regards this clonotype: As yet, its antigen is unknown.

The authors amplified TCR beta CDR3 regions, and they did so from RNA transcripts for repertoire sequencing. First-round RT-PCR employed HTBI primers, with a second-round multiplex PCR after it. TCRdb passed the multiplex PCR reads through MiXCR, listing each CDR3 protein once. The sample has 740,000 or so distinct CDR3 sequences, around 40% seen once. J is TRBJ2-5 and V is TRBV12-3 or TRBV12-4; no clear D. The sample comprised peripheral blood. This TCR was recovered from an adult man with Graves' ophthalmopathy. The CDR3 protein is CASSSRQLETQYF. DNA for the CDR3: TGTGCCAGCAGTTCTAGGCAGTTAGAGACCCAGTACTTC.